The 23 T cell receptor beta chains listed next were all sequenced from one sample in a study of blood T cells in healthy people across ages. A J-beta primer mix and a sample-barcoded 5' primer were used in a second PCR of roughly 6 to 11 cycles. MiXCR was run by TCRdb on the 5' RACE reads, yielding one entry per CDR3 protein. The data hold 700,000 to 850,000 distinct CDR3 sequences, with 35% to 40% observed a single time. The material sequenced was blood. The receptor set was obtained from a man aged 18 to 30 in good health.

Regarding this clonotype: A much larger clonotype is one base distant, so this may be a read error. The chain employs TRBV15 and TRBJ1-2; D gene ambiguous. Trimming took 8 bases from V and 4 from J, leaving 14 bases between them. The CDR3 runs to 13 residues. Germline CDR1 reads LNHNV; CDR2 reads YYDKDF (reference sequence). The CDR3 region is CATGTEDFYGYTF. CDR3 bases: TGTGCCACCGGTACGGAGGACTTCTATGGCTACACCTTC.

This clonotype occurred many times. This sequence joins TRBV9 and TRBJ1-5, with a tentative D call TRBD1 (5 bases). The germline V and J ends were trimmed by 0 bases and 7 bases, with 8 bases remaining between them. This CDR3 comprises 13 residues. Germline V lookup: CDR1 SGDLS, CDR2 YYNGEE. The chain's CDR3 is CASSVGGVQPQHF. In DNA form, the CDR3 reads TGTGCCAGCAGCGTAGGGGGGGTCCAGCCCCAGCATTTT.

The J gene is TRBJ1-1, the V gene TRBV27; TRBD1 is a possible D gene (5 bases). Trimming removed 5 bases from V and 11 bases from J, with 15 bases in between. The CDR3 runs to 12 residues. The germline gives CDR1 MNHEY, CDR2 SMNVEV (reference sequence). The CDR3 DNA is TGTGCCAGCAGTCAACGGGACCAAGGGGCTTTCTTT. Translated, it gives CASSQRDQGAFF.

The sample holds a few counts of this clonotype. The genes are TRBV2 and TRBJ2-7, with D tentatively TRBD1 or TRBD2 (5 bases each). V was trimmed by 6 bases and J by 3 bases, leaving 12 bases between them. The germline gives CDR1 SNHLY, CDR2 FYNNEI. This CDR3 is 13 amino acids long. CDR3 coding DNA: TGTGCCAGCAGCCGGGACGTCGGCTACGAGCAGTACTTC. Translation: CASSRDVGYEQYF.

With respect to this clonotype: This may arise from a read error, as a much more abundant clone is one base away. The rearrangement uses TRBV7-6 and TRBJ2-7; D assignment may be TRBD1 or TRBD2 (5 bases each). Germline assignment: CDR1 SGHVS and CDR2 FNYEAQ. The CDR3 consists of 16 residues. The CDR3 protein is CGSSSPSGTGPYEQYF. Here the CDR3 DNA reads TGTGGCAGCAGCTCCCCATCCGGGACGGGACCCTACGAGCAGTACTTC.

The J gene is TRBJ2-3, the V gene TRBV4-2; tentative D call: TRBD2 (5 bases). The V gene lost 2 bases and the J gene lost 5 bases, with 11 bases spanning the gap. This CDR3 is 14 amino acids long. The germline V gene encodes CDR1 LGHNA and CDR2 YNFKEQ. CDR3 sequence: CASSQSEAQDTQYF. The DNA for the CDR3 is TGTGCCAGCAGCCAATCGGAGGCGCAAGATACGCAGTATTTT.

The chain uses TRBV20-1 and TRBJ1-5; D uncertain. CDR1 and CDR2 (germline): DFQATT, SNEGSKA (reference sequence). This CDR3 region has 14 residues. The germline V and J ends were trimmed by 3 bases and 1 base, with 10 bases remaining between them. Written as DNA, the CDR3 is TGCAGTGCTAGGGTCTCGCGCAGCAATCAGCCCCAGCATTTT. Protein: CSARVSRSNQPQHF.

A word on this clonotype: A much larger clone lies a single base off, so this may be a read error. This sequence joins TRBV5-1 and TRBJ2-1; D ambiguous. Trimming removed 0 bases at V and 10 bases at J, with 14 bases between. This CDR3 spans 14 amino acids. Germline CDR1 SGHRS, CDR2 YFSETQ. CDR3 nucleotide sequence: TGCGCCAGCAGCTTGGGGAGTAGCTCCTACGAGCAGTTCTTC. Protein: CASSLGSSSYEQFF.

The chain couples TRBV7-9 to TRBJ2-7, with 9 bases matching TRBD1. Per the germline V gene, CDR1 is SEHNR and CDR2 is FQNEAQ (reference sequence). The CDR3 extends over 16 amino acids. Trimming at V came to 2 bases and at J to 1 base, leaving 6 bases not matched to a gene. The CDR3 coding sequence is TGTGCCAGCAGCTTAAATCCGGGACAGGGTTCCTACGAGCAGTACTTC. Protein sequence: CASSLNPGQGSYEQYF.

The sample holds many counts of this clonotype. The chain combines TRBV7-9 with TRBJ2-7; tentatively, D is TRBD2 (6 bases). Germline CDR1 SEHNR, CDR2 FQNEAQ (reference sequence). The V end was cut by 5 bases, the J end by 2 bases, with 16 bases between. The CDR3 extends over 15 amino acids. The CDR3 reads CASSGPGLATYEQYF. The CDR3 nucleotides are TGTGCCAGCAGCGGGCCGGGACTCGCAACCTACGAGCAGTACTTC.

The chain uses TRBV7-2 and TRBJ2-5; no clear D gene. With 5 bases removed from V and 1 base from J, the gap between germline ends came to 8 bases. The germline V gene has CDR1 SGHTA and CDR2 FQGNSA. This CDR3 has 13 amino acids. The DNA of the CDR3 is TGTGCCAGCAGCATCGACTTCCAAGAGACCCAGTACTTC. Translation: CASSIDFQETQYF.

The chain links TRBV14 to TRBJ2-1; the D is unclear. V was trimmed by 1 base and J by 2 bases, leaving 15 bases between them. Germline V gene lookup returns CDR1 SGHDN and CDR2 FVKESK. This CDR3 comprises 17 residues. CDR3 amino acids: CASSQAPRTDPYNEQFF. CDR3 DNA sequence: TGTGCCAGCAGCCAAGCTCCGAGGACGGATCCCTACAATGAGCAGTTCTTC. Looking up the rest from reference TRBV14 and TRBJ2-1 gives the full variable domain: EAGVTQFPSHSVIEKGQTVTLRCDPISGHDNLYWYRRVMGKEIKFLLHFVKESKQDESGMPNNRFLAERTGGTYSTLKVQPAELEDSGVYFCASSQAPRTDPYNEQFFGPGTRLTVL.

This clonotype was observed a few times. This chain connects TRBV6-4 to TRBJ1-5; D gene uncertain. The germline CDR1 and CDR2 sequences are MRHNA and SNTAGT. The CDR3 totals 13 residues. V lost 4 bases to trimming and J lost 12 bases, with 16 bases between them. The chain's CDR3 is CASSVSPGQSQHF. The CDR3 nucleotides are TGTGCCAGCAGTGTTTCCCCTGGCCAGAGCCAGCATTTT.

A few counts support this clonotype. This chain links TRBV7-9 with TRBJ2-5; 8 nucleotides match TRBD2. Trimming cost V 6 bases and J 1 base; bases outside gene matches: 1. There are 13 residues in the CDR3. Germline lookup yields CDR1 SEHNR and CDR2 FQNEAQ (reference sequence). The CDR3 DNA sequence: TGTGCCAGCAGTGGGACTAGCCAAGAGACCCAGTACTTC. It yields the protein CASSGTSQETQYF.

The rearrangement joins TRBV20-1 to TRBJ1-1; tentatively, D is TRBD1 (5 bases). Germline values: CDR1 DFQATT, CDR2 SNEGSKA (reference sequence). This CDR3 is built from 15 residues. With 6 bases removed from V and 1 base from J, the gap between germline ends came to 18 bases. This chain's CDR3 is CSASLRGRRNTEAFF. CDR3 coding DNA: TGCAGTGCCTCACTGAGGGGCAGACGGAACACTGAAGCTTTCTTT.

This clonotype was detected only a few times. This chain uses TRBV7-2 with TRBJ1-2; no firm D call. CDR1 SGHTA and CDR2 FQGNSA come from the germline V gene. The CDR3 length is 14 residues. V dropped 5 bases and J dropped 3 bases, with 13 bases sitting between them. The CDR3 reads CASSLRVVDYGYTF. The CDR3, as DNA: TGTGCCAGCAGCCTTAGGGTTGTGGACTATGGCTACACCTTC.

This clonotype is medium-sized. The V gene is TRBV20-1, the J gene TRBJ2-3; no firm D call. The CDR3 has 9 amino acids. V dropped 6 bases and J dropped 6 bases, with 4 bases sitting between them. Germline CDR1 reads DFQATT; CDR2 reads SNEGSKA (reference sequence). CDR3 bases: TGCAGTGCCTCGGATACGCAGTATTTT. It translates to CSASDTQYF.

This sequence joins TRBV7-2 and TRBJ2-3, with 10 nucleotides matching TRBD1. The CDR3 is made up of 15 amino acids. From germline, CDR1 is SGHTA and CDR2 FQGNSA. V lost 7 bases and J lost 5; bases outside the gene matches: 9. The CDR3 nucleotides read TGTGCCAGCACTCCGACAGGGGGCTGGGGAGATACGCAGTATTTT. Amino acid sequence: CASTPTGGWGDTQYF. The variable domain in full, with the rest retrieved from reference TRBV7-2 and TRBJ2-3, is GAGVSQSPSNKVTEKGKDVELRCDPISGHTALYWYRQSLGQGLEFLIYFQGNSAPDKSGLPSDRFSAERTGGSVSTLTIQRTQQEDSAVYLCASTPTGGWGDTQYFGPGTRLTVL.

CDR3 residues: CSARWSFYNEQFF. The DNA for the CDR3 is TGCAGTGCTAGATGGAGTTTCTACAATGAGCAGTTCTTC. The chain carries TRBV20-1 and TRBJ2-1; no clear D gene. The germline V and J ends were trimmed by 2 bases and 3 bases, with 8 bases remaining between them. CDR3 size: 13 residues. Germline-derived CDR1 and CDR2 are DFQATT and SNEGSKA (reference sequence).

This clonotype was detected only a few times. The chain couples TRBV7-2 to TRBJ2-3; perhaps TRBD2 as D (7 bases). The V end lost 4 bases, the J end lost 4 bases, and 18 bases lay between the germline ends. The CDR3 runs to 16 residues. Germline CDR1 reads SGHTA; CDR2 reads FQGNSA. CDR3 amino acids: CASSYHWGGEADTQYF. The DNA for the CDR3 is TGTGCCAGCAGCTACCACTGGGGGGGCGAGGCAGATACGCAGTATTTT.

This chain's CDR3 is CASRRTSGGGETQYF. The CDR3 nucleotides are TGTGCCAGCAGGCGGACTAGCGGGGGGGGAGAGACCCAGTACTTC. The chain combines TRBV12-3 or TRBV12-4 with TRBJ2-5; 15 nucleotides match TRBD2. After removal of 6 bases from V and 4 bases from J, the junction contained 3 bases not matched to a gene. CDR3 length: 15 residues.

The V call is TRBV7-9, the J call TRBJ2-1, with 9 nucleotides matching TRBD2. This CDR3 has 15 amino acids. Looked up from germline, CDR1 is SEHNR and CDR2 is FQNEAQ (reference sequence). Losses at the gene ends were 3 bases for V and 5 bases for J; bases not matched to a gene: 5. CDR3 sequence: CASSFQRGANNEQFF. As DNA, the CDR3 is TGTGCCAGCAGCTTCCAGCGGGGGGCGAACAATGAGCAGTTCTTC.

With respect to this clonotype: Since a much larger clone is just one base distant, this may be a read error. V is TRBV6-5 and J is TRBJ2-7; D may be TRBD2 (6 bases). Looked up from germline, CDR1 is MNHEY and CDR2 is SVGAGI. The CDR3 covers 13 residues. The CDR3 DNA reads as TGTGCCTGCAGTGCGGGGCTTTTGGGGGAGCAGTACTTC. Translation: CACSAGLLGEQYF.